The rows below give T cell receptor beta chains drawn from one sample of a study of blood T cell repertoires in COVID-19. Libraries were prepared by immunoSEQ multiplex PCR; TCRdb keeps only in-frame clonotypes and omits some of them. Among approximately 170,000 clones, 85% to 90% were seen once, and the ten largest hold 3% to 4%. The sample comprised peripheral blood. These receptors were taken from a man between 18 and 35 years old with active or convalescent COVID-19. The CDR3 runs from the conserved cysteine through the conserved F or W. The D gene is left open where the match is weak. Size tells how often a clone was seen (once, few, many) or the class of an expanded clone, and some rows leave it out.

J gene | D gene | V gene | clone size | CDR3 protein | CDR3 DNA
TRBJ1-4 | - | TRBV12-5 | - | CASGLATSPTNEKLFF | TGTGCTAGTGGTTTGGCTACTAGTCCTACTAATGAAAAACTGTTTTTT
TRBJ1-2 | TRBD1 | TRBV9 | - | CASRTGTGAFYGYTF | TGTGCCAGCAGAACCGGGACAGGGGCCTTCTATGGCTACACCTTC
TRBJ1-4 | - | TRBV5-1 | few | CASSLGGGNEKLFF | TGCGCCAGCAGCTTGGGAGGGGGTAATGAAAAACTGTTTTTT
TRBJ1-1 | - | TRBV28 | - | CASSLNGEVNTEAFF | TGTGCCAGCAGTTTAAATGGGGAGGTGAACACTGAAGCTTTCTTT
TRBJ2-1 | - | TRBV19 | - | CASSIIAHSYNEQFF | TGTGCCAGTAGTATTATCGCGCACTCCTACAATGAGCAGTTCTTC
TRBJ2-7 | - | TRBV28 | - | CASGSGSAYEQYF | TGTGCCAGCGGATCAGGGTCTGCCTACGAGCAGTACTTC
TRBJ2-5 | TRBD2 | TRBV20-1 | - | CSASSGWQAETQYF | TGCAGTGCTAGTAGCGGGTGGCAAGCGGAGACCCAGTACTTC
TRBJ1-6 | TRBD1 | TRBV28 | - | CASSSQTGSSYNSPLHF | TGTGCCAGCAGTTCCCAGACAGGGAGCTCCTATAATTCACCCCTCCACTTT
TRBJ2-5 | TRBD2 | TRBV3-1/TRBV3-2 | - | CASSRASGAAGETQYF | TGTGCCAGCAGCCGGGCTAGCGGGGCGGCGGGGGAGACCCAGTACTTC
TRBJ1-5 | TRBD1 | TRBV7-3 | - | CASSLTRTGAPGQPQHF | TGTGCCAGCAGCTTAACGAGGACAGGGGCCCCGGGGCAGCCCCAGCATTTT
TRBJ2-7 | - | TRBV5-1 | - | CASSGGTAAQAGTYEQYF | TGCGCCAGCAGCGGCGGGACCGCGGCTCAAGCGGGGACATACGAGCAGTACTTC
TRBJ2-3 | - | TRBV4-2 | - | CASSPTLSSTDTQYF | TGTGCCAGCAGTCCTACTCTCTCTAGCACAGATACGCAGTATTTT
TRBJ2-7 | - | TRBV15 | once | CATSRDYTEGSYEQYF | TGTGCCACCAGCAGAGATTATACCGAAGGGAGCTACGAGCAGTACTTC
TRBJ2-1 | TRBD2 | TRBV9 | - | CASSVTSGSYEQFF | TGTGCCAGCAGCGTGACTAGCGGGAGCTATGAGCAGTTCTTC
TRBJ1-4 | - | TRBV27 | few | CASSLAVGLYEKLFF | TGTGCCAGCAGTTTAGCAGTGGGCCTTTATGAAAAACTGTTTTTT
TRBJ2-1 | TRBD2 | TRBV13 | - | CASSTFGGAYEQFF | TGTGCCAGCAGCACGTTCGGGGGGGCCTATGAGCAGTTCTTC
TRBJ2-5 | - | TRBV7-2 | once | CASSWLTSPSETQYF | TGTGCCAGCAGCTGGTTGACTTCTCCCTCGGAGACCCAGTACTTC
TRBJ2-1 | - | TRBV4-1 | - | CASSQDLRNRNEQFF | TGCGCCAGCAGCCAAGATCTAAGGAACAGAAATGAGCAGTTCTTC
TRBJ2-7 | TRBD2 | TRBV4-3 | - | CASSQGSVAGLAGLTSTQYF | TGCGCCAGCAGCCAAGGATCTGTCGCGGGACTAGCGGGCTTAACATCCACGCAGTACTTC
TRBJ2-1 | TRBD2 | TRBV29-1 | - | CSVAPSGGMGFF | TGCAGCGTTGCTCCTAGCGGGGGGATGGGGTTCTTC